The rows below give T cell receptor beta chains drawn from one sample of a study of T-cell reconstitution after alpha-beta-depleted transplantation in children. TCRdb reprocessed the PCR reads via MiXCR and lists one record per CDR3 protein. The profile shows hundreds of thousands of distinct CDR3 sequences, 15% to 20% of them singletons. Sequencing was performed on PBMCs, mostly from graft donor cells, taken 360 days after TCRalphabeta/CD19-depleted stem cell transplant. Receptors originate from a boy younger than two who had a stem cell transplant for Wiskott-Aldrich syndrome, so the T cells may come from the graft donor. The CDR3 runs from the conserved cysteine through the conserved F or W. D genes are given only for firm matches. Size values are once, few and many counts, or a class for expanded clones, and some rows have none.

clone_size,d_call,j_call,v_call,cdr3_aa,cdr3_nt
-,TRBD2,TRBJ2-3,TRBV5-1,CASSPPRREGADTQYF,TGCGCCAGCAGCCCTCCGAGGCGGGAGGGCGCAGATACGCAGTATTTT
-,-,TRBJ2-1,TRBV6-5,CASSYVMGLKNEQFF,TGTGCCAGCAGTTACGTTATGGGATTAAAAAATGAGCAGTTCTTC
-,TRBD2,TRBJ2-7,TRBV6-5,CASSSPTSGNYEQYF,TGTGCCAGCAGTTCCCCAACAAGCGGGAACTACGAGCAGTACTTC
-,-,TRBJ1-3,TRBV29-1,CSVALAGNTIYF,TGCAGCGTTGCCCTAGCGGGAAACACCATATATTTT
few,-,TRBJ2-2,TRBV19,CASSGFGHQTGELFF,TGTGCCAGTAGTGGATTTGGGCACCAAACCGGGGAGCTGTTTTTT
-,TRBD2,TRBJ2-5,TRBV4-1,CASSQGSGGQETQYF,TGCGCCAGCAGCCAAGGGAGCGGGGGCCAAGAGACCCAGTACTTC
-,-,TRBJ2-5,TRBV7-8,CASSLDRQPRRREETQYF,TGTGCCAGCAGCTTAGACCGACAGCCCCGTCGGCGGGAAGAGACCCAGTACTTC
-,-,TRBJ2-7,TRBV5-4,CASSLGGPTQQYF,TGTGCCAGCAGCTTGGGGGGACCTACTCAGCAGTACTTC
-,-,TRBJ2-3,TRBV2,CASSENLRVTITDTQYF,TGTGCCAGCAGTGAAAACCTCAGGGTCACAATCACAGATACGCAGTATTTT
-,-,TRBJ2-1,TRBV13,CASSLAVWNYNEQFF,TGTGCCAGCAGCTTAGCCGTGTGGAACTACAATGAGCAGTTCTTC
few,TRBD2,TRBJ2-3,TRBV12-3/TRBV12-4,CASSLGGRSSTDTQYF,TGTGCCAGCAGTTTGGGCGGGAGATCTAGCACAGATACGCAGTATTTT
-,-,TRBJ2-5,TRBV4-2,CASSQDDQRETQYF,TGTGCCAGCAGCCAAGATGACCAGCGGGAGACCCAGTACTTC
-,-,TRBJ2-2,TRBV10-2,CASSEDILHANTGELFF,TGCGCCAGCAGTGAGGACATCCTTCACGCGAACACCGGGGAGCTGTTTTTT
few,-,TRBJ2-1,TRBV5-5,CASSKRGTWVLSYNEQFF,TGTGCCAGCAGCAAACGGGGAACATGGGTTCTCTCCTACAATGAGCAGTTCTTC
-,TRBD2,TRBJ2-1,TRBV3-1,CASSQVVTSGNNEQFF,TGTGCCAGCAGCCAAGTGGTCACTAGCGGGAACAATGAGCAGTTCTTC
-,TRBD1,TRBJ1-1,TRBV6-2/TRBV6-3,CATGQGGFGKAFF,TGTGCCACCGGACAGGGAGGGTTTGGAAAAGCTTTCTTT
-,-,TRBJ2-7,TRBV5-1,CASSLAGRDEQYF,TGCGCCAGCAGCTTGGCCGGCAGGGACGAGCAGTACTTC
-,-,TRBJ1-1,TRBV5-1,CASSLLQDTEAFF,TGCGCCAGCAGCTTGTTACAGGACACTGAAGCTTTCTTT
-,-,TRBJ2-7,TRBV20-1,CSARDLEGPYEQYF,TGCAGTGCTAGAGATCTTGAGGGTCCCTACGAGCAGTACTTC
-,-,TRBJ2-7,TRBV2,CASSEGGGPNQQYF,TGTGCCAGCAGTGAAGGGGGGGGGCCGAATCAGCAGTACTTC
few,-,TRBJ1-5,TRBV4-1,CASSPSRGGPNQPQHF,TGCGCCAGCAGCCCCAGTCGTGGGGGGCCGAATCAGCCCCAGCATTTT
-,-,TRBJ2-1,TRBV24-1,CATSDSRWGEQFF,TGTGCCACCAGTGATTCAAGGTGGGGTGAGCAGTTCTTC
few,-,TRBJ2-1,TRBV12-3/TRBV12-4,CASSLVPLRAYNEQFF,TGTGCCAGCAGTTTAGTTCCCTTGAGGGCTTACAATGAGCAGTTCTTC
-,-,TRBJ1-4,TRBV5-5,CASSRTLATNEKLFF,TGTGCCAGCAGCAGAACACTGGCAACTAATGAAAAACTGTTTTTT
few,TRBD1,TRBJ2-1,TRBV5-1,CASSIGGYGYNEQFF,TGCGCCAGCAGCATAGGGGGCTACGGTTACAATGAGCAGTTCTTC
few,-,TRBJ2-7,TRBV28,CASSSFPYEQYF,TGTGCCAGCAGTTCTTTCCCTTACGAGCAGTACTTC
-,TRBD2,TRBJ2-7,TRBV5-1,CASSLAGTSGFSYEQYF,TGCGCCAGCAGCTTGGCCGGGACTAGCGGATTTTCCTACGAGCAGTACTTC
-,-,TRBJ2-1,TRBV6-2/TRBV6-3,CASRVTGGALREQFF,TGTGCCAGCAGAGTTACGGGCGGGGCCCTCCGTGAGCAGTTCTTC
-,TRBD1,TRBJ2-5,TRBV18,CASSPGQALETQYF,TGTGCCAGCTCACCGGGACAGGCATTAGAGACCCAGTACTTC
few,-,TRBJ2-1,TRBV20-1,CSAKGGAILSSYNEQFF,TGCAGTGCTAAAGGGGGAGCCATTCTTAGCTCCTACAATGAGCAGTTCTTC
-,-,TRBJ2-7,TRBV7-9,CASSNRPRYEQYF,TGTGCCAGCAGCAACCGACCGAGATACGAGCAGTACTTC
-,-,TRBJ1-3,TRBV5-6,CASSGGYSGNTIYF,TGTGCCAGCAGCGGCGGCTACTCTGGAAACACCATATATTTT
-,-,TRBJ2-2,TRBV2,CASSQGELFF,TGTGCCAGCAGTCAAGGGGAGCTGTTTTTT
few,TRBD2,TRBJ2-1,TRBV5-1,CASSPGTSGGSSYNEQFF,TGCGCCAGCAGCCCCGGGACTAGCGGGGGGTCCTCCTACAATGAGCAGTTCTTC
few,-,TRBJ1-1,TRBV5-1,CASSLRGAEAFF,TGCGCCAGCAGCTTGCGCGGAGCTGAAGCTTTCTTT
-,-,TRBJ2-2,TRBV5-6,CASSPGISNTGELFF,TGTGCCAGCAGCCCGGGGATCTCGAACACCGGGGAGCTGTTTTTT
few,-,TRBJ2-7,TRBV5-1,CASSLLAGETYEQYF,TGCGCCAGCAGCTTGTTGGCAGGGGAGACCTACGAGCAGTACTTC
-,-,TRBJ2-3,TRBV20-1,CSAQAMRPGDTDTQYF,TGCAGTGCCCAGGCCATGCGACCGGGCGACACAGATACGCAGTATTTT
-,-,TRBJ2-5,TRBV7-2,CASSSSTRGTQYF,TGTGCCAGCAGCTCCTCGACTAGAGGGACCCAGTACTTC
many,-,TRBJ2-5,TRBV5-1,CASSLVGRQETQYF,TGTGCCAGCAGCTTGGTAGGCCGTCAAGAGACCCAGTACTTC
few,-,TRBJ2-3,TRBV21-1,CASSKVPSRVADTQYF,TGTGCCAGCAGCAAAGTCCCTAGCCGGGTGGCAGATACGCAGTATTTT
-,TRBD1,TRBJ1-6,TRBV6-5,CASSYWTGKNSPLHF,TGTGCCAGCAGTTACTGGACAGGGAAGAATTCACCCCTCCACTTT
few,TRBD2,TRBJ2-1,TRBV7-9,CASNPRSAGLGNNEQFF,TGTGCCAGCAACCCGCGATCAGCGGGACTTGGTAATAATGAGCAGTTCTTC
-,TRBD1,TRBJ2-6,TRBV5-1,CASSLGQGPSGANVLTF,TGCGCCAGCAGCCTGGGACAGGGACCTTCTGGGGCCAACGTCCTGACTTTC
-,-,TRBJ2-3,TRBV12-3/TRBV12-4,CASSLGLKTDTQYF,TGTGCCAGCAGTTTAGGACTGAAAACAGATACGCAGTATTTT
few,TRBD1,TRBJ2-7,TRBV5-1,CASSSDRGGYEQYF,TGCGCCAGCAGCTCCGACAGGGGGGGTTACGAGCAGTACTTC
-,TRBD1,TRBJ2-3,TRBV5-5,CASSPPGTGADTQYF,TGTGCCAGCAGCCCCCCCGGGACAGGGGCAGATACGCAGTATTTT
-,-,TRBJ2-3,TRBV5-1,CASRIGGGGSTDTQYF,TGCGCCAGCAGGATCGGAGGAGGGGGGAGCACAGATACGCAGTATTTT
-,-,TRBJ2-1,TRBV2,CASRGLSYNEQFF,TGTGCCAGCAGAGGCTTATCCTACAATGAGCAGTTCTTC
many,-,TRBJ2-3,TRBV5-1,CASSLVHTQYF,TGCGCCAGCAGCTTGGTACATACGCAGTATTTT